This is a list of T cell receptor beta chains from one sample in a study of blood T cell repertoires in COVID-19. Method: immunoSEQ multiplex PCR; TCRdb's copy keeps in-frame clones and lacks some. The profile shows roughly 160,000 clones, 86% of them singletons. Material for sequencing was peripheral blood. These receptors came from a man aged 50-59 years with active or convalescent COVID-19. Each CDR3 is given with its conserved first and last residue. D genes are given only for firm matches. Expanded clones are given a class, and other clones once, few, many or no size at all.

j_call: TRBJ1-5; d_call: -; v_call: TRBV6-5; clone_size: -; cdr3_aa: CASRLGTGGQPQHF; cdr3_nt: TGTGCCAGCCGGTTGGGTACGGGGGGTCAGCCCCAGCATTTT
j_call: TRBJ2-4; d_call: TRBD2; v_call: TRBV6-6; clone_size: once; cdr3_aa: CASRGAGGGVHIQYF; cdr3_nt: TGTGCCAGCCGGGGTGCGGGAGGGGGCGTACACATTCAGTACTTC
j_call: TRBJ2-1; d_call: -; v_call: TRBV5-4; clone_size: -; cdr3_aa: CASSSGLGSGYNEQFF; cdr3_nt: TGTGCCAGCAGCTCGGGACTTGGGTCAGGGTACAATGAGCAGTTCTTC
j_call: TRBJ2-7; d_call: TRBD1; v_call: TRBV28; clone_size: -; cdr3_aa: CASSIDRDPNYEQYF; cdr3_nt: TGTGCCAGCAGTATCGACAGGGACCCAAACTACGAGCAGTACTTC
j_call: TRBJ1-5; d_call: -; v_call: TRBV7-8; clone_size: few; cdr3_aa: CASSLDRSNNQPQHF; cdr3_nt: TGTGCCAGCAGCTTAGATCGGTCCAATAATCAGCCCCAGCATTTT
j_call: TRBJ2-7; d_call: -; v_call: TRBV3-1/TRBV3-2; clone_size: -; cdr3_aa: CASSPTDLYEQYF; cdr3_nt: TGTGCCAGCAGCCCGACAGACCTCTACGAGCAGTACTTC
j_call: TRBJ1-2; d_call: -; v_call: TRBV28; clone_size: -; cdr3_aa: CASKGNREITGYGYTF; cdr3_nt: TGTGCCAGCAAAGGGAACAGGGAGATAACGGGATATGGCTACACCTTC
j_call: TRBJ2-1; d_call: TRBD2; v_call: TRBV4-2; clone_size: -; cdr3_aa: CASSPKRPTSGGIDEQFF; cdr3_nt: TGTGCCAGCAGCCCCAAGCGGCCAACTAGCGGGGGTATTGATGAGCAGTTCTTC
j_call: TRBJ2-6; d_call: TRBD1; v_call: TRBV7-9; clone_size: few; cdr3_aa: CASSSQGAGGANVLTF; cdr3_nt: TGTGCCAGCAGTTCACAGGGGGCGGGAGGGGCCAACGTCCTGACTTTC
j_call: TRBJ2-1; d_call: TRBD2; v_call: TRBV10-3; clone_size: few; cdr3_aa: CAISGTSGNYNEQFF; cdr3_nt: TGTGCCATCAGTGGGACTAGCGGCAACTACAATGAGCAGTTCTTC
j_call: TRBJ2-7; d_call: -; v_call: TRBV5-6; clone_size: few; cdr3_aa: CASSKITSSYEQYF; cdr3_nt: TGTGCCAGCAGCAAGATAACGAGCTCCTACGAGCAGTACTTC
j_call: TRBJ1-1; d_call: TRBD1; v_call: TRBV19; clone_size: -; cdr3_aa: CASSIGPLLTGRTEAFF; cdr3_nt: TGTGCCAGTAGTATAGGCCCCCTCCTGACAGGGCGGACTGAAGCTTTCTTT
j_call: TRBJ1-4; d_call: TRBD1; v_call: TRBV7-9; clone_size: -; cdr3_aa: CASSLGQGDEKLFF; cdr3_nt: TGTGCCAGCAGCTTAGGACAGGGCGATGAAAAACTGTTTTTT
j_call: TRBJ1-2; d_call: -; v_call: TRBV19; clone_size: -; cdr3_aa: CASSIGGGLRYTF; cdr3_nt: TGTGCCAGTAGTATCGGGGGTGGCCTCAGATACACCTTC
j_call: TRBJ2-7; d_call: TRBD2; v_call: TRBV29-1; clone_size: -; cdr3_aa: CSVGGLAAYEQYF; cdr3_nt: TGCAGCGTTGGGGGACTAGCGGCTTACGAGCAGTACTTC
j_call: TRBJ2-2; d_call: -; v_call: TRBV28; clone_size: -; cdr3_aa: CASSLLYGELFF; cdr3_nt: TGTGCCAGCAGTTTATTGTACGGGGAGCTGTTTTTT
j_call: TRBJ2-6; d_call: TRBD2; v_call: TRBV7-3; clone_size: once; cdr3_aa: CASSPPGGTGANVLTF; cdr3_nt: TGTGCCAGCAGCCCCCCCGGGGGGACTGGGGCCAACGTCCTGACTTTC
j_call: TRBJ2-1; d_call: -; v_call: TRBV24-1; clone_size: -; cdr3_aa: CATSDGHNNEQFF; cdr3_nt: TGTGCCACCAGTGACGGACACAACAATGAGCAGTTCTTC
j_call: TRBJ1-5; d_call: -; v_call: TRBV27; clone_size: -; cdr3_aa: CASSRTGPFAAQHF; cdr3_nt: TGTGCCAGCAGTCGAACAGGCCCCTTCGCGGCCCAGCATTTT
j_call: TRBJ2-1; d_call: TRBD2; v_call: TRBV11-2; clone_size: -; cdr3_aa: CASSLAQTSGGAINEQFF; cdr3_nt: TGTGCCAGCAGCTTGGCTCAGACTAGCGGGGGGGCCATCAATGAGCAGTTCTTC
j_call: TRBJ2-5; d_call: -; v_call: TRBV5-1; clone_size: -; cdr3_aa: CASSLILWAGERVETQYF; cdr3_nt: TGCGCCAGCAGCTTGATATTGTGGGCAGGGGAACGCGTGGAGACCCAGTACTTC
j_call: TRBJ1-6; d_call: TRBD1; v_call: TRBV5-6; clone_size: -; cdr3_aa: CASSLSVAQLKDRNSPLHF; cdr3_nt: TGTGCCAGCAGCTTGTCCGTCGCCCAGCTTAAGGACAGGAATTCACCCCTCCACTTT
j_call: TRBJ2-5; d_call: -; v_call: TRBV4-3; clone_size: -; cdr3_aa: CASSFRGETQYF; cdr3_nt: TGCGCCAGCAGCTTCAGAGGAGAGACCCAGTACTTC
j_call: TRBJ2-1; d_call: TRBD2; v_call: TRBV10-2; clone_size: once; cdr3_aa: CASSRTSGSYNEQFF; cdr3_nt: TGCGCCAGCAGCCGGACTAGCGGGAGCTACAATGAGCAGTTCTTC
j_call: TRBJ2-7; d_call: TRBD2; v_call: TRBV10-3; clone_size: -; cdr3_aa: CAISDSSGRDYEQYF; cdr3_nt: TGTGCCATCAGTGATTCAAGCGGGAGAGACTACGAGCAGTACTTC
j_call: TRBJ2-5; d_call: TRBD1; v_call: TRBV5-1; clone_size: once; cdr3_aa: CASSSEGQGAGETQYF; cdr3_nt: TGCGCCAGCAGCTCGGAGGGACAGGGGGCGGGAGAGACCCAGTACTTC
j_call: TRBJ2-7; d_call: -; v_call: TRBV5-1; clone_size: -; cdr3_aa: CASSFSGEYYEQYF; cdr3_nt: TGCGCCAGCAGCTTTTCGGGGGAATACTACGAGCAGTACTTC
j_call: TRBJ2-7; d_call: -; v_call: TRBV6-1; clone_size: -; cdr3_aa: CASSEAMRYEQYF; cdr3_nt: TGTGCCAGCAGTGAAGCGATGCGCTACGAGCAGTACTTC
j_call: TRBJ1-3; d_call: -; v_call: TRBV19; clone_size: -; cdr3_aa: CASSDRHSGNTIYF; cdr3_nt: TGTGCCAGTTCGGACAGACACTCTGGAAACACCATATATTTT
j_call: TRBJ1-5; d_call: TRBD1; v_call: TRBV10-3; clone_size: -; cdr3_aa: CAISENRGTGGAGSNQPQHF; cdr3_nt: TGTGCCATCAGTGAGAATCGAGGGACAGGGGGCGCTGGGAGCAATCAGCCCCAGCATTTT
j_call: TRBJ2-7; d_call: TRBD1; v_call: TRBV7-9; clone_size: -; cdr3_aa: CASSLEDGTGAGYEQYF; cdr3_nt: TGTGCCAGCAGCTTGGAAGACGGGACAGGTGCAGGCTACGAGCAGTACTTC
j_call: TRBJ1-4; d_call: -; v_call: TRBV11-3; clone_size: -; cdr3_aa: CASSPGTLQGEKLFF; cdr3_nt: TGTGCCAGCAGCCCAGGGACACTCCAAGGTGAAAAACTGTTTTTT
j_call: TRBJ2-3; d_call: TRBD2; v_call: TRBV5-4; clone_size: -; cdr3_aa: CASSPGLAGGTQYF; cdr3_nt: TGTGCCAGCAGCCCTGGACTAGCGGGAGGTACGCAGTATTTT
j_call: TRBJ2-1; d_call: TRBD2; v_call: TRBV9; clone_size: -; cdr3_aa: CASSVFSGSPSSYNEQFF; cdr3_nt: TGTGCCAGCAGCGTATTTAGCGGGAGCCCCAGCTCCTACAATGAGCAGTTCTTC
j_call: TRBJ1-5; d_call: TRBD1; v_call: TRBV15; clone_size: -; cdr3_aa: CATSRDSGTGVGNQPQHF; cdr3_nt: TGTGCCACCAGCAGAGATTCCGGGACAGGGGTTGGCAATCAGCCCCAGCATTTT
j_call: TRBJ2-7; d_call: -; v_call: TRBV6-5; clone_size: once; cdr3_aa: CASSRQAAYEQYF; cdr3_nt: TGTGCCAGCAGCCGACAGGCTGCCTACGAGCAGTACTTC
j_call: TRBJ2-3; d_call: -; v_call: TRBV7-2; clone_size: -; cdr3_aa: CASSYAGADTQYF; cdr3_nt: TGTGCCAGCAGCTATGCGGGGGCGGATACGCAGTATTTT
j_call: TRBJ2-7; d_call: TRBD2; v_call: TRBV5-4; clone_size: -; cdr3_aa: CASTRGGGDEQYF; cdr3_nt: TGTGCCAGCACCCGAGGCGGGGGGGACGAGCAGTACTTC
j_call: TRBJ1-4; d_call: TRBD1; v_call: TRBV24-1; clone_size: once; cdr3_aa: CATSDPQGGGTNEKLFF; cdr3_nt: TGTGCCACCAGTGATCCCCAAGGGGGCGGAACTAATGAAAAACTGTTTTTT
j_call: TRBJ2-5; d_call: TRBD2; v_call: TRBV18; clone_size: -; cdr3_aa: CASSPLRTSGGQETQYF; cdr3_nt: TGTGCCAGCTCACCACTCCGGACTAGCGGGGGCCAAGAGACCCAGTACTTC
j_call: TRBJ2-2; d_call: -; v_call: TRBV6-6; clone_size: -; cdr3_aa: CASEGGGPGELFF; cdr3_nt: TGTGCCAGCGAGGGGGGGGGACCCGGGGAGCTGTTTTTT
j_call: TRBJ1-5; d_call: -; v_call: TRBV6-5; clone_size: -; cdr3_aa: CASSLYEFSQPQHF; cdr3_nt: TGTGCCAGCAGTTTGTATGAGTTTAGTCAGCCCCAGCATTTT